Below, 27 T cell receptor beta chains from the same sample are listed, as sequenced in a study of cytomegalovirus exposure and HLA in healthy donors. The PCR was carried out with 60 Vbeta primers and 13 Jbeta primers. TCRdb's table, derived via immunoSEQ multiplex PCR, lists solely in-frame clones and lacks some. The sample lists fewer than 110,000 clones; roughly 76% were seen once. Sequences were obtained from PBMCs. The receptors come from a middle-aged man in good health and CMV-seronegative.

V is TRBV11-2 and J is TRBJ1-1, with D maybe TRBD1 (6 bases). Trimming took off 6 bases at V and 4 bases at J, with 15 bases between the two ends. This CDR3 comprises 14 residues. Germline V gene sequence: CDR1 SGHAT, CDR2 FQNNGV. In DNA, the CDR3 is TGTGCCAGCAGTCCCACAGGGTCGGCCACTGAAGCTTTCTTT. Residues: CASSPTGSATEAFF. Complete variable domain (other parts from reference TRBV11-2 and TRBJ1-1): EAGVAQSPRYKIIEKRQSVAFWCNPISGHATLYWYQQILGQGPKLLIQFQNNGVVDDSQLPKDRFSAERLKGVDSTLKIQPAKLEDSAVYLCASSPTGSATEAFFGQGTRLTVV.

CDR3 region: CASSIKVGGTEAFF. The DNA for the CDR3 is TGTGCCAGTAGTATTAAAGTGGGGGGCACTGAAGCTTTCTTT. The chain couples TRBV19 to TRBJ1-1, with D maybe TRBD1 (5 bases). This CDR3 is 14 amino acids long. Trimming took off 3 bases at V and 4 bases at J, with 12 bases between the two ends. The V gene's germline CDR1 is LNHDA and CDR2 SQIVND (reference sequence). Based on the CDR3 plus reference TRBV19 and TRBJ1-1, the full variable domain is DGGITQSPKYLFRKEGQNVTLSCEQNLNHDAMYWYRQDPGQGLRLIYYSQIVNDFQKGDIAEGYSVSREKKESFPLTVTSAQKNPTAFYLCASSIKVGGTEAFFGQGTRLTVV.

The V call is TRBV7-9, the J call TRBJ2-7; D not certain. Trimming stripped 4 bases from V and 5 bases from J, with 15 bases between. In germline, CDR1 is SEHNR, CDR2 FQNEAQ (reference sequence). The CDR3 has 14 residues. In DNA form, the CDR3 reads TGTGCCAGCAGCTCCGGAGTGGTCGGTCACGAGCAGTACGTC. This translates into CASSSGVVGHEQYV.

The rearrangement links TRBV5-5 to TRBJ1-5; no definite D call. The V gene's germline CDR1 is SGHKS and CDR2 YYEKEE (reference sequence). The V gene lost 0 bases and the J gene lost 4 bases, with 5 bases spanning the gap. This CDR3 is built from 13 residues. CDR3: CASSLVENQPQHF. DNA of the CDR3: TGTGCCAGCAGCTTGGTGGAGAATCAGCCCCAGCATTTT.

V is TRBV7-2 and J is TRBJ2-2, with 7 bases that match TRBD2. Germline CDR1 reads SGHTA; CDR2 reads FQGNSA. CDR3 length: 16 residues. V lost 2 bases to trimming and J lost 0 bases; unmatched junction nucleotides: 3. The CDR3 DNA reads as TGTGCCAGCAGCTTAAATGGGGGGGCGAACACCGGGGAGCTGTTTTTT. The encoded protein is CASSLNGGANTGELFF.

The V gene is TRBV30, the J gene TRBJ1-4, with a weak D call TRBD1 (5 bases). The ends were cut back, 0 bases at V and 10 bases at J, with 12 bases in the middle. From germline, CDR1 is GTSNPN and CDR2 SVGIG (reference sequence). There are 13 residues in the CDR3. The CDR3: CAWSVTQGGKLFF. CDR3 nucleotides: TGTGCCTGGAGTGTTACTCAGGGTGGAAAACTGTTTTTT.

Only a few counts were recorded for this clone. At one boundary the junction diverges from the germline segment, which might be a read error. The same CDR3 arises from other DNA sequences in this sample as well. This sequence joins TRBV7-9 and TRBJ1-6, with TRBD1 matching 8 bases. The CDR3 contains 13 residues. Germline CDR1 is SEHNR and CDR2 is FQNEAQ (reference sequence). The CDR3 DNA reads TGTTCCAGCAGCTTACAGGGGGATTCACCCCTCCACTTT. Translating it yields CSSSLQGDSPLHF.

The genes are TRBV2 and TRBJ1-1; unclear D gene. The CDR3 sequence is 14 residues long. Germline CDR1 reads SNHLY; CDR2 reads FYNNEI. Trimming took off 3 bases at V and 1 base at J, with 9 bases between the two ends. The CDR3 coding sequence is TGTGCCAGCAGTGACGGGCGGGGGAACACTGAAGCTTTCTTT. This translates into CASSDGRGNTEAFF. Supplemented by reference TRBV2 and TRBJ1-1, the full variable domain reads EPEVTQTPSHQVTQMGQEVILRCVPISNHLYFYWYRQILGQKVEFLVSFYNNEISEKSEIFDDQFSVERPDGSNFTLKIRSTKLEDSAMYFCASSDGRGNTEAFFGQGTRLTVV.

The CDR3 here is CASSISGGGGAGDTQYF. CDR3 in DNA: TGTGCCAGTAGTATTTCGGGTGGCGGGGGGGCCGGAGATACGCAGTATTTT. The chain uses TRBV19 and TRBJ2-3; 9 nucleotides match TRBD2. Germline lookup yields CDR1 LNHDA and CDR2 SQIVND (reference sequence). The junction had 12 bases not matched to a gene; V was cut back by 3 bases and J by 5 bases. This CDR3 contains 17 residues.

The V and J genes are TRBV6-1 and TRBJ1-5; TRBD1 matches at 8 bases. V shed 6 bases and J 3 bases; nucleotides not matched to a gene: 4. CDR3 size: 14 residues. Germline CDR1 reads MNHNS; CDR2 reads SASEGT. The CDR3 bases are TGTGCCAGCAGACCGACAGGGGCCAATCAGCCCCAGCATTTT. Amino acid sequence: CASRPTGANQPQHF.

There are a few counts of this clone. The chain uses TRBV5-1 and TRBJ1-5, with D unresolved. Germline CDR1 reads SGHRS; CDR2 reads YFSETQ. The CDR3 is made up of 15 amino acids. V was trimmed by 0 bases and J by 3 bases, leaving 10 bases between them. CDR3 residues: CASSLAGVVNQPQHF. CDR3 nucleotide sequence: TGCGCCAGCAGCTTGGCCGGGGTTGTCAATCAGCCCCAGCATTTT.

V gene TRBV25-1 combines with J gene TRBJ1-2, with 7 bases matching TRBD1. Germline CDR1 reads MGHDK; CDR2 reads SYGVNS. CDR3 length: 15 amino acids. The trim removed 5 bases at V and 4 bases at J, leaving 10 bases unmatched. The CDR3 DNA reads TGTGCCAGCAGTCCACCCGGGACAGACGTCTATGGCTACACCTTC. It specifies CASSPPGTDVYGYTF.

This chain joins TRBV19 and TRBJ1-2; D not certain. V was trimmed by 0 bases and J by 8 bases, leaving 7 bases between them. The CDR3 runs to 12 residues. Germline CDR1 and CDR2: LNHDA and SQIVND (reference sequence). Here the CDR3 reads CASSIESRGYTF. Here the CDR3 DNA reads TGTGCCAGTAGTATAGAATCGCGGGGCTACACCTTC.

This clone was seen only a few times. The CDR3 nucleotides read TGTGCCAGCAGTCCTGGACAGGGAAGCACTGAAGCTTTCTTT. Its translation is CASSPGQGSTEAFF. The chain employs TRBV2 and TRBJ1-1; the match to TRBD1 covers 8 bases. CDR3 size: 14 residues. The germline CDR1 and CDR2 sequences are SNHLY and FYNNEI. The V and J ends lost 5 bases and 4 bases, in that order; junction bases with no gene match: 6.

The chain has TRBV10-3 and TRBJ2-3; 10 nucleotides line up with TRBD2. The CDR3 is 17 residues long. V gave up 4 bases and J gave up 3 bases; unmatched junction bases: 10. Germline CDR1 reads ENHRY; CDR2 reads SYGVKD. Here the CDR3 DNA reads TGTGCCATCAGTGGGAGGACTAGCGGACTCCTAACAGATACGCAGTATTTT. It is translated as CAISGRTSGLLTDTQYF.

The chain uses TRBV6-5 and TRBJ1-2; D possibly corresponds to TRBD1 (5 bases). The V gene's germline CDR1 is MNHEY and CDR2 SVGAGI. The CDR3 is 14 residues long. V was trimmed by 7 bases and J by 0 bases, leaving 12 bases between them. The CDR3 nucleotides are TGTGCCAGCAAATTGGGACTGACTAACTATGGCTACACCTTC. As protein: CASKLGLTNYGYTF.

The CDR3 here is CASSPGVGNTIYF. CDR3 DNA: TGTGCCAGCAGTCCAGGGGTAGGAAACACCATATATTTT. The gene calls are TRBV6-1 and TRBJ1-3; possibly TRBD1 for D (6 bases). Germline CDR1 is MNHNS and CDR2 is SASEGT. The V and J ends lost 5 bases and 4 bases respectively, with 9 bases between them. This CDR3 is built from 13 residues.

CDR3 coding DNA: TGTGCCAGCAGCTTGGTGGCAGTAACCCCTTACGAGCAGTACTTC. As protein: CASSLVAVTPYEQYF. The chain recombines TRBV5-5 with TRBJ2-7; D uncertain. This CDR3 has 15 residues. Trimming shortened V by 0 bases and J by 4 bases, and 14 bases separated the two germline ends. Germline lookup yields CDR1 SGHKS and CDR2 YYEKEE (reference sequence).

The chain has TRBV7-2 and TRBJ1-3; D might be TRBD1 (5 bases). CDR1 is SGHTA and CDR2 is FQGNSA in the germline V gene. This CDR3 has 16 residues. V was pared by 2 bases and J by 6 bases, with 17 bases between. In nucleotides, the CDR3 is TGTGCCAGCAGCTTAACCTGGGGGGGAATTGAAAACACCATATATTTT. Residues: CASSLTWGGIENTIYF. The full variable domain, completed using reference TRBV7-2 and TRBJ1-3, is GAGVSQSPSNKVTEKGKDVELRCDPISGHTALYWYRQSLGQGLEFLIYFQGNSAPDKSGLPSDRFSAERTGGSVSTLTIQRTQQEDSAVYLCASSLTWGGIENTIYFGEGSWLTVV.

This clone was seen only once. This chain uses TRBV28 with TRBJ2-2, with D unresolved. Germline CDR1 is MDHEN and CDR2 is SYDVKM. The CDR3 loop spans 14 amino acids. Trimming shortened V by 2 bases and J by 7 bases, and 11 bases separated the two germline ends. The CDR3 DNA reads as TGTGCCAGCAGTTTACAACACACCTTCGGGGAGCTGTTTTTT. It codes for CASSLQHTFGELFF. Looking up the rest from reference TRBV28 and TRBJ2-2 gives the full variable domain: DVKVTQSSRYLVKRTGEKVFLECVQDMDHENMFWYRQDPGLGLRLIYFSYDVKMKEKGDIPEGYSVSREKKERFSLILESASTNQTSMYLCASSLQHTFGELFFGEGSRLTVL.

This clone was counted between two and nine times. This chain joins TRBV28 and TRBJ2-1; D perhaps matches TRBD1 (7 bases). Germline CDR1 and CDR2: MDHEN and SYDVKM. This CDR3 comprises 18 residues. V lost 4 bases and J 6 bases, leaving 25 bases between the germline ends. In DNA, the CDR3 is TGTGCCAGCAGTTCCCCCCGACAGGGAGGCTCAGTGGGCAATGAGCAGTTCTTC. This encodes CASSSPRQGGSVGNEQFF.

CDR3: CASSFVPGINEQYF. The CDR3 bases are TGTGCCAGCAGCTTTGTGCCGGGGATTAACGAGCAGTACTTC. The V gene is TRBV7-8, the J gene TRBJ2-7; D possibly corresponds to TRBD2 (5 bases). The CDR3 is 14 residues long. Between the trimmed V and J ends, which lost 3 bases and 5 bases, there was a span of 14 bases. Per the germline V gene, CDR1 is SGHVS and CDR2 is FQNEAQ.

This clone was seen a handful of times. The rearrangement links TRBV30 to TRBJ2-7; perhaps TRBD2 as D (7 bases). The ends were cut back, 6 bases at V and 0 bases at J, with 15 bases in the middle. CDR1 GTSNPN and CDR2 SVGIG come from the germline V gene (reference sequence). The CDR3 has 14 residues. The CDR3 reads CACGGADSSYEQYF. CDR3 DNA sequence: TGTGCCTGTGGGGGGGCTGATAGCTCCTACGAGCAGTACTTC.

The J gene is TRBJ2-3, the V gene TRBV7-3; 7 nucleotides agree with TRBD1. From germline, CDR1 is SGHTA and CDR2 FQGTGA. V trimming: 1 base; J trimming: 4 bases; junction bases outside the gene matches: 8. CDR3 length: 16 amino acids. The CDR3 is CASSLRGGRSPDTQYF. DNA of the CDR3: TGTGCCAGCAGCTTAAGAGGGGGCCGGTCCCCAGATACGCAGTATTTT.

The sample holds a few counts of this clone. CDR3 in amino acids: CASSVARGETQYF. As DNA, the CDR3 is TGTGCCAGCAGCGTAGCGAGAGGCGAGACCCAGTACTTC. The V call is TRBV9, the J call TRBJ2-5; D is undetermined. Trimming pared 0 bases from V and 5 bases from J, leaving 8 bases between. Germline V gene sequence: CDR1 SGDLS, CDR2 YYNGEE. This CDR3 is built from 13 residues.

The rearrangement uses TRBV19 and TRBJ2-7, with a tentative D call TRBD1 (6 bases). The CDR3 totals 12 residues. CDR1 and CDR2 (germline): LNHDA, SQIVND (reference sequence). Trimming left V 9 bases short and J 0 bases short, with 9 bases between. In DNA, the CDR3 is TGTGCCAGCAGGGGCGACTCCTACGAGCAGTACTTC. This gives the protein CASRGDSYEQYF.

V usage is TRBV2 and J usage is TRBJ1-4, with D maybe TRBD1 (6 bases). V lost 5 bases, J lost 10 bases, and 17 bases lay in between. Per germline, CDR1 SNHLY and CDR2 FYNNEI. The CDR3 is made up of 14 amino acids. CDR3 in DNA: TGTGCCAGCAGTCGGACAGTAAACTTTGGAAAACTGTTTTTT. It encodes CASSRTVNFGKLFF.